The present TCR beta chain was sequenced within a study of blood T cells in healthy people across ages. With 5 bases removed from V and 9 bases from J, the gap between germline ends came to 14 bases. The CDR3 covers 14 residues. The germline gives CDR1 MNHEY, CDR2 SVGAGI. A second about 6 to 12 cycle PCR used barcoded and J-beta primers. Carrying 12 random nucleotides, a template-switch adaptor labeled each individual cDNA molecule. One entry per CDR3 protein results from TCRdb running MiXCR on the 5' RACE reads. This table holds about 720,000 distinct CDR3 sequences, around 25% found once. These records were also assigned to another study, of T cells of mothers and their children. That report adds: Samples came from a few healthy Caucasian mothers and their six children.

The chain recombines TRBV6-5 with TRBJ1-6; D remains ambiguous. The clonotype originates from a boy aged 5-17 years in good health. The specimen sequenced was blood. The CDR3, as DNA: TGTGCCAGCAGTCTTACCGCGACTGTTTCACCCCTCCACTTT. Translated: CASSLTATVSPLHF.